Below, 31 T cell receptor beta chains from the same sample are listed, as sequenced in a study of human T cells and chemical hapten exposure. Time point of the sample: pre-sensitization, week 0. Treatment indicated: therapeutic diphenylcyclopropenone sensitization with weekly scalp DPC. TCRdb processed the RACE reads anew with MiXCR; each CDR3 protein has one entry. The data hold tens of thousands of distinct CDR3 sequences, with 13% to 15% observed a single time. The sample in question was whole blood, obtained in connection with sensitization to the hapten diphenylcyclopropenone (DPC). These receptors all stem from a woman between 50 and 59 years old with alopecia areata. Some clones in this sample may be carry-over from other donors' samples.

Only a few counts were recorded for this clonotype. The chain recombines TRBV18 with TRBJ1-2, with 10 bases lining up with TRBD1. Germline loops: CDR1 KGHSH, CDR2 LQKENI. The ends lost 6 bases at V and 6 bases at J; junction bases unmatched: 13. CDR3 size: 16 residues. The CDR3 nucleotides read TGTGCCAGCTCTCGCAACCTAGGACAGGGGGACGATGGCTACACCTTC. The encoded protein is CASSRNLGQGDDGYTF. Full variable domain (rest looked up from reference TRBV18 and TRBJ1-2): NAGVMQNPRHLVRRRGQEARLRCSPMKGHSHVYWYRQLPEEGLKFMVYLQKENIIDESGMPKERFSAEFPKEGPSILRIQQVVRGDSAAYFCASSRNLGQGDDGYTFGSGTRLTVV.

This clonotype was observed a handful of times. The CDR3 is CASSALGQGAQNEQFF. The CDR3 DNA is TGTGCCAGCTCAGCCCTAGGACAGGGGGCGCAGAATGAGCAGTTCTTC. This chain uses TRBV18 with TRBJ2-1; 11 bases are shared with TRBD1. The CDR3 is 16 residues long. Germline lookup yields CDR1 KGHSH and CDR2 LQKENI. V trimming: 5 bases; J trimming: 7 bases; junction bases outside the gene matches: 10. Looking up the rest from reference TRBV18 and TRBJ2-1 gives the full variable domain: NAGVMQNPRHLVRRRGQEARLRCSPMKGHSHVYWYRQLPEEGLKFMVYLQKENIIDESGMPKERFSAEFPKEGPSILRIQQVVRGDSAAYFCASSALGQGAQNEQFFGPGTRLTVL.

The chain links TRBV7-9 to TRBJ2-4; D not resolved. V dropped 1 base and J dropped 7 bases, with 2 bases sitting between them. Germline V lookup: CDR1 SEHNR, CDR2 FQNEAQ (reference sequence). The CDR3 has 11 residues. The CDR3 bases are TGTGCCAGCAGCTTAGAGAACATTCAGTACTTC. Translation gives CASSLENIQYF.

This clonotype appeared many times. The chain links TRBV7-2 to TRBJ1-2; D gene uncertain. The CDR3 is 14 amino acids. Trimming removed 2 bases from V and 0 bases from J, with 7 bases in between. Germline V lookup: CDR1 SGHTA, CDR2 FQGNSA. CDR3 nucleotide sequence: TGTGCCAGCAGCTTACAGGCAGCTAACTATGGCTACACCTTC. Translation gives CASSLQAANYGYTF.

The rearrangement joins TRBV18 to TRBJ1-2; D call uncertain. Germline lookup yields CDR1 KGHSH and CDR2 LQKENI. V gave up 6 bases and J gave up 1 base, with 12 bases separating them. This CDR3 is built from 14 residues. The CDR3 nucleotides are TGTGCCAGCTCTCCGGAGGAGAATAACTATGGCTACACCTTC. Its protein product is CASSPEENNYGYTF.

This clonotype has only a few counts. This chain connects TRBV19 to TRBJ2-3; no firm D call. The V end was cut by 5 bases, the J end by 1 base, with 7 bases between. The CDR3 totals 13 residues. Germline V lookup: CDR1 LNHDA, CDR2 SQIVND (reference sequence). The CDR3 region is CASSFLGTDTQYF. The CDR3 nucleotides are TGTGCCAGTAGTTTCCTCGGCACAGATACGCAGTATTTT.

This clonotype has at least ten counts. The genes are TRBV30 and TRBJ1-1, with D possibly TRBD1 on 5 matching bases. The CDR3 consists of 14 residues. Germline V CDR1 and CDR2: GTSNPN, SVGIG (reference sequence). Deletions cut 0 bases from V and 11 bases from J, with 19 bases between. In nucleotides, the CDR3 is TGTGCCTGGAGTGTTAGCCCAGGACAACCCGTTGCTTTCTTT. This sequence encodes CAWSVSPGQPVAFF.

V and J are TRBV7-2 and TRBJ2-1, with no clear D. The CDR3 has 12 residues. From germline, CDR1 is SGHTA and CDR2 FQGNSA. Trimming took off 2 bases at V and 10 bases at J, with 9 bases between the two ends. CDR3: CASSLKALEQFF. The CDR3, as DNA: TGTGCCAGCAGCTTAAAGGCCCTGGAGCAGTTCTTC.

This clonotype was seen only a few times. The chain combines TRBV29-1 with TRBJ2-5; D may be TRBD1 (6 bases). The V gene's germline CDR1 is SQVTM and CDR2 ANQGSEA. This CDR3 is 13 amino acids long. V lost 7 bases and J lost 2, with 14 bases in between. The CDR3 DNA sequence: TGCAGCGGGCGAGCAGGGGCTCAAGAGACCCAGTACTTC. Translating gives CSGRAGAQETQYF.

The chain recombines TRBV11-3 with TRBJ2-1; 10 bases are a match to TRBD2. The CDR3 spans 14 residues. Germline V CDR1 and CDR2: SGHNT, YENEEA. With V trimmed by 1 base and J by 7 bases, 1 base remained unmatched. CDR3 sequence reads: CASSLVAGGNEQFF. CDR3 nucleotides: TGTGCCAGCAGCTTAGTAGCGGGAGGAAATGAGCAGTTCTTC. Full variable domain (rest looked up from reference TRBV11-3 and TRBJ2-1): EAGVVQSPRYKIIEKKQPVAFWCNPISGHNTLYWYLQNLGQGPELLIRYENEEAVDDSQLPKDRFSAERLKGVDSTLKIQPAELGDSAVYLCASSLVAGGNEQFFGPGTRLTVL.

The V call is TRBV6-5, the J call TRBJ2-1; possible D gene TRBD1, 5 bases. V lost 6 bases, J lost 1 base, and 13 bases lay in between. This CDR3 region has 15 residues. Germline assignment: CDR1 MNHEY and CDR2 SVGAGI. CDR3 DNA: TGTGCCAGCAGAATCGGACACGCATCCTACAATGAGCAGTTCTTC. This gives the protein CASRIGHASYNEQFF.

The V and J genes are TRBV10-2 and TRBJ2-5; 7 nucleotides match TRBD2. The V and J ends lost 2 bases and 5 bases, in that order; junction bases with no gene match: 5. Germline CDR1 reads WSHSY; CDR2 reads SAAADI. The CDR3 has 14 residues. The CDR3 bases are TGCGCCAGCAGTGAGGCGGGAGTTAGGGAGACCCAGTACTTC. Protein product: CASSEAGVRETQYF.

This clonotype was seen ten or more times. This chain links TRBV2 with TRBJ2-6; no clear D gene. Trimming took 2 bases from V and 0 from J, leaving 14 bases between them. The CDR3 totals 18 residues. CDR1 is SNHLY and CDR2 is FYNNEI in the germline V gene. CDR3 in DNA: TGTGCCAGCAGTGAATACCGGAGTGGGCCCTCTGGGGCCAACGTCCTGACTTTC. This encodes CASSEYRSGPSGANVLTF.

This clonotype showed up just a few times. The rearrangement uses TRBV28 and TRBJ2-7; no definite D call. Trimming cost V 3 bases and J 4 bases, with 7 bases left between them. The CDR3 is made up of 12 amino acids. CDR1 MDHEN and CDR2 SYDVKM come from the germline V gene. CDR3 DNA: TGTGCCAGCAGTTTCAGGAGATACGAGCAGTACTTC. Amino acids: CASSFRRYEQYF.

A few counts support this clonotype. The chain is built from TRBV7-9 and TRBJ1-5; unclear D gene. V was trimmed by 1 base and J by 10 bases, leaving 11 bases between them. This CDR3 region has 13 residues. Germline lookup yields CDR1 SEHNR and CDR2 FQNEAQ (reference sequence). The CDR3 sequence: CASSLGRSGPQHF. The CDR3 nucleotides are TGTGCCAGCAGCTTAGGGCGTTCCGGCCCCCAGCATTTT.

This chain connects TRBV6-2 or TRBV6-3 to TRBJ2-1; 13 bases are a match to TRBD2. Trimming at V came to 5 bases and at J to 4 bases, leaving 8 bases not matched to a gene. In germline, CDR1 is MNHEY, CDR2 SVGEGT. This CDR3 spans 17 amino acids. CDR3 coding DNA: TGTGCCAGCAGTGGACGGACTAGCGGGAGCGTATACAATGAGCAGTTCTTC. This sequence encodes CASSGRTSGSVYNEQFF.

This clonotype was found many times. This chain's CDR3 is CASVGGLVGFPTYEQYF. For the CDR3, the DNA is TGTGCCAGCGTAGGGGGCCTTGTCGGTTTTCCTACCTACGAGCAGTACTTC. The chain carries TRBV11-2 and TRBJ2-7; 7 bases align to TRBD1. Germline V lookup: CDR1 SGHAT, CDR2 FQNNGV. The CDR3 loop spans 17 amino acids. Germline trimming cut 8 bases from V and 2 bases from J; bases unmatched to any gene: 18.

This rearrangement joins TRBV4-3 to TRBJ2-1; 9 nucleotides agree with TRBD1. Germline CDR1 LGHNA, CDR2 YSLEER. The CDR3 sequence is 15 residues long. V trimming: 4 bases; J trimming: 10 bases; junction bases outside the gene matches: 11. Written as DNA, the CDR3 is TGCGCCAGCAGCCTTCAGTGGACAGGGGCTATAGAGCAGTTCTTC. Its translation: CASSLQWTGAIEQFF.

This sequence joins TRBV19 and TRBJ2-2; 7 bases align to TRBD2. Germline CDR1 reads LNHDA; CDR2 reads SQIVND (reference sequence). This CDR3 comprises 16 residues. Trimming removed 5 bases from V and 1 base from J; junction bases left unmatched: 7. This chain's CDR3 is CASSPTLAENTGELFF. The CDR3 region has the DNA TGTGCCAGTAGTCCCACCCTAGCGGAGAACACCGGGGAGCTGTTTTTT.

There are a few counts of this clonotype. CDR3 residues: CSAPSSTGGLGYTF. The DNA of the CDR3 is TGCAGTGCTCCCTCATCGACAGGGGGTCTTGGCTACACCTTC. The chain has TRBV20-1 and TRBJ1-2, with 9 positions matching TRBD1. The V segment lost 5 bases and the J segment 7 bases; nucleotides outside the gene matches: 11. Per germline, CDR1 DFQATT and CDR2 SNEGSKA (reference sequence). The CDR3 runs 14 residues.

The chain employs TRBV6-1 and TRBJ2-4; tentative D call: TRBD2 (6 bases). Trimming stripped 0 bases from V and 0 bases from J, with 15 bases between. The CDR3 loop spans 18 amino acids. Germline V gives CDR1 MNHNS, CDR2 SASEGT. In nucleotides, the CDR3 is TGTGCCAGCAGTGAAGCGCGGCGGGGACTTGTAGCCAAAAACATTCAGTACTTC. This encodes CASSEARRGLVAKNIQYF.

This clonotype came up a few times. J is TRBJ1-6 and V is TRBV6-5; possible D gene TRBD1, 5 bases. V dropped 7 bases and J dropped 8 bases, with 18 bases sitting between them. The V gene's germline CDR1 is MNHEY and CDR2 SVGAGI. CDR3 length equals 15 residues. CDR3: CASTRRPSRDSPLHF. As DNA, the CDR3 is TGTGCCAGCACTCGTCGTCCCTCCAGGGATTCACCCCTCCACTTT.

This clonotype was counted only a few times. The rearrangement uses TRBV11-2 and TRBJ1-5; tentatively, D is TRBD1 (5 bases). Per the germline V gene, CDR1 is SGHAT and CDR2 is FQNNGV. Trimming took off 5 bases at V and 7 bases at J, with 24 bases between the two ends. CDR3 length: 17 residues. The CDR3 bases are TGTGCCAGCAGCGGAAGCGTATTCGGGACGCCTGACCAGCCCCAGCATTTT. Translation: CASSGSVFGTPDQPQHF.

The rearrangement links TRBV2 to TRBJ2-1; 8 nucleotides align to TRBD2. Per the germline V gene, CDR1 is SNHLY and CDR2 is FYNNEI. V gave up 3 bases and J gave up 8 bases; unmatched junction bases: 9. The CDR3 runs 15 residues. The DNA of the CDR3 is TGTGCCAGCAGTGACCCGGGACTAGTGGTAGATGAGCAGTTCTTC. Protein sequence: CASSDPGLVVDEQFF.

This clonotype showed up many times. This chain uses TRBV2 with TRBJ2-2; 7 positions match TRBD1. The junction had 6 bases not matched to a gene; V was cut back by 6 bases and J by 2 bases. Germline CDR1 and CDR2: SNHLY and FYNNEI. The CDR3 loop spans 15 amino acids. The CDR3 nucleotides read TGTGCCAGCAGAACCGGGACAGTTAACACCGGGGAGCTGTTTTTT. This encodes CASRTGTVNTGELFF.

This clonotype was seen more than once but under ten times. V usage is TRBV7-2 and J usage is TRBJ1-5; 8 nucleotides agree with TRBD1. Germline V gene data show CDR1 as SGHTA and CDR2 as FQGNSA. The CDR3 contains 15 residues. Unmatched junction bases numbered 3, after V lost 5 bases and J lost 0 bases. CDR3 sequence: CASSPTGVSNQPQHF. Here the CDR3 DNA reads TGTGCCAGCAGCCCGACAGGGGTTAGCAATCAGCCCCAGCATTTT.

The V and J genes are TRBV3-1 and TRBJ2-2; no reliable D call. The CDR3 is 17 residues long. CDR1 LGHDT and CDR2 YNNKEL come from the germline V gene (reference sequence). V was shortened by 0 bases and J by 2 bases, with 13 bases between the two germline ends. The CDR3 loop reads CASSQDRSGHNTGELFF. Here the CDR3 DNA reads TGTGCCAGCAGCCAAGATCGGTCCGGGCACAACACCGGGGAGCTGTTTTTT.

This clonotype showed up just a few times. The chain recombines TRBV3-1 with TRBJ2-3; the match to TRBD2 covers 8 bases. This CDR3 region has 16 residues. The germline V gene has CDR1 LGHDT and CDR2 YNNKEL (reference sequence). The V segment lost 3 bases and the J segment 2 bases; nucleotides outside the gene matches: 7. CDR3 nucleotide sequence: TGTGCCAGCAGCCATCCGACTAGCGCCTACACAGATACGCAGTATTTT. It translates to CASSHPTSAYTDTQYF.

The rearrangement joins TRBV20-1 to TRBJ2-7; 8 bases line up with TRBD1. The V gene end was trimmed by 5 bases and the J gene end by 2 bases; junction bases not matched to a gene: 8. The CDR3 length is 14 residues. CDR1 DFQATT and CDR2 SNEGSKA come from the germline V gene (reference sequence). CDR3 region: CSAQDRELPYEQYF. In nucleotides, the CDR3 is TGCAGTGCTCAGGACAGGGAATTGCCCTACGAGCAGTACTTC.

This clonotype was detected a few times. The CDR3 coding sequence is TGTGCCAGCACTCCCTATGTCAGGGTTAATTCCTACGAGCAGTACTTC. Encoded protein: CASTPYVRVNSYEQYF. The chain is built from TRBV21-1 and TRBJ2-7; TRBD1, the table's D call, lacks a check against the DNA. TRBV21-1 is recorded as a pseudogene. The CDR3 is 16 amino acids.

The chain's CDR3 is CASSWAWNTEAFF. CDR3 nucleotide sequence: TGTGCCAGCAGTTGGGCCTGGAACACTGAAGCTTTCTTT. The chain has TRBV12-3 or TRBV12-4 and TRBJ1-1; D call uncertain. The CDR3 contains 13 residues. Trimming removed 4 bases at V and 1 base at J, with 7 bases between.